Following are 3 T cell receptor beta chains from one sample sequenced in a study of blood T cell repertoires in COVID-19. Clones were read by immunoSEQ multiplex PCR, and TCRdb kept only the in-frame ones, dropping some. The sample includes about 100,000 clones, approximately 80% of them seen just once. The source material was peripheral blood. These receptors all come from an elderly woman with active or convalescent COVID-19.

The CDR3: CASSLTISGPETQYF. CDR3 in DNA: TGTGCCAGCAGTCTAACGATATCGGGTCCCGAGACCCAGTACTTC. This rearrangement joins TRBV25-1 to TRBJ2-5, with unresolved D. Trimming pared 5 bases from V and 5 bases from J, leaving 18 bases between. Germline values: CDR1 MGHDK, CDR2 SYGVNS. CDR3 length equals 15 residues.

The CDR3, as DNA: TGCGCCAGCAGCCAAGTGGGCTACAGGGAAGAGACCCAGTACTTC. It codes for CASSQVGYREETQYF. The chain employs TRBV4-3 and TRBJ2-5, with D perhaps matching TRBD1 (6 bases). Germline-derived CDR1 and CDR2 are LGHNA and YSLEER. V was pared by 1 base and J by 3 bases, with 12 bases between. This CDR3 contains 15 residues.

The V gene is TRBV4-2, the J gene TRBJ2-7, with 7 bases fitting TRBD1. The germline gives CDR1 LGHNA, CDR2 YNFKEQ. The CDR3 sequence is 15 residues long. V shed 1 base and J 4 bases; nucleotides not matched to a gene: 7. The CDR3, as DNA: TGTGCCAGCAGCCAAGCGACAGGGCAGGGGTACGAGCAGTACTTC. Translation: CASSQATGQGYEQYF.